The 10 T cell receptor beta chains given below trace back to one sample, sequenced in a study of CD8 T cells in Susac syndrome. cDNA came from 0.5 to 1 ug RNA primed by random hexamers. TCRdb analysed the immunoSEQ multiplex PCR reads with MiXCR anew, one entry per CDR3 protein. Of over 80,000 distinct CDR3 sequences listed, 85% to 95% are singletons. Sequenced sample: CD8+ T cells from PBMCs. These receptors all stem from a human donor in good health.

A few counts support this clonotype. The chain couples TRBV3-1 to TRBJ2-7; D call uncertain. The CDR3 runs 12 residues. The germline V and J ends were trimmed by 6 bases and 0 bases, with 6 bases remaining between them. The germline V gene encodes CDR1 LGHDT and CDR2 YNNKEL (reference sequence). Here the CDR3 reads CASSQDSYEQYF. CDR3 sequence (DNA): TGTGCCAGCAGTCAGGACTCCTACGAGCAGTACTTC.

The rearrangement joins TRBV7-9 to TRBJ1-1, with a possible D match to TRBD1 (6 bases). There are 11 residues in the CDR3. Germline CDR1 and CDR2: SEHNR and FQNEAQ (reference sequence). Trimming took off 11 bases at V and 7 bases at J, with 14 bases between the two ends. Here the CDR3 reads CASTGAGEAFF. CDR3 bases: TGTGCCTCCACGGGGGCGGGTGAAGCTTTCTTT.

The chain recombines TRBV27 with TRBJ2-7; perhaps TRBD2 as D (6 bases). Germline V gene sequence: CDR1 MNHEY, CDR2 SMNVEV (reference sequence). The V end lost 0 bases, the J end lost 4 bases, and 13 bases lay between the germline ends. The CDR3 sequence is 15 residues long. The CDR3 region is CASSLSEHGGYEQYF. In DNA form, the CDR3 reads TGTGCCAGCAGTTTATCCGAACACGGAGGGTACGAGCAGTACTTC.

The chain employs TRBV7-8 and TRBJ2-7; D gene uncertain. Trimming stripped 6 bases from V and 2 bases from J, with 14 bases between. This CDR3 is 14 amino acids long. In germline, CDR1 is SGHVS, CDR2 FQNEAQ. This CDR3 reads CASSGARPPYEQYF. DNA of the CDR3: TGTGCCAGCAGTGGTGCCAGGCCGCCCTACGAGCAGTACTTC.

The chain recombines TRBV29-1 with TRBJ1-2; no clear D gene. CDR1 SQVTM and CDR2 ANQGSEA come from the germline V gene. The CDR3 runs 11 residues. Trimming shortened V by 7 bases and J by 3 bases, and 9 bases separated the two germline ends. The CDR3 coding sequence is TGCAGCGGGGTAGGAGACTATGGCTACACCTTC. Amino acids: CSGVGDYGYTF.

This clonotype was seen only once. V gene TRBV9 combines with J gene TRBJ1-2; perhaps TRBD1 as D (5 bases). V shed 3 bases and J shed 3 bases, with 12 bases lying between them. The CDR3 is 14 amino acids. Germline V gives CDR1 SGDLS, CDR2 YYNGEE. As DNA, the CDR3 is TGTGCCAGCAGCGCCGGACACCTTGACTATGGCTACACCTTC. This codes for CASSAGHLDYGYTF.

The J gene is TRBJ1-1, the V gene TRBV19; D is uncertain. CDR1 LNHDA and CDR2 SQIVND come from the germline V gene (reference sequence). Trimming left V 1 base short and J 1 base short, with 4 bases between. This CDR3 is 13 amino acids long. The CDR3 loop is CASSIGSNTEAFF. The CDR3 coding sequence is TGTGCCAGTAGTATAGGCTCGAACACTGAAGCTTTCTTT.

The rearrangement links TRBV7-6 to TRBJ1-2; D ambiguous. The CDR3 is 15 residues long. From germline, CDR1 is SGHVS and CDR2 FNYEAQ. Between the trimmed V and J ends, which lost 1 base and 6 bases, there was a span of 15 bases. CDR3: CASSLGLRGSDGYTF. In nucleotides, the CDR3 is TGTGCCAGCAGCTTAGGCCTTAGAGGATCGGATGGCTACACCTTC.

The J gene is TRBJ2-7, the V gene TRBV7-6; TRBD1 aligns across 7 bases. CDR3 length: 15 residues. Germline lookup yields CDR1 SGHVS and CDR2 FNYEAQ. J was trimmed by 0 bases and V by 1 base; bases with no gene match: 3. The DNA for the CDR3 is TGTGCCAGCAGCTTAGAACAGGGGACCTCCTACGAGCAGTACTTC. Protein product: CASSLEQGTSYEQYF.

The V and J genes are TRBV7-2 and TRBJ2-3; either TRBD1 or TRBD2 may supply D (6 bases each). The germline CDR1 and CDR2 sequences are SGHTA and FQGNSA. This CDR3 is 18 amino acids long. The ends were cut back, 5 bases at V and 2 bases at J, with 23 bases in the middle. The CDR3: CASSHRSTGTPYTDTQYF. The CDR3 region has the DNA TGTGCCAGCAGCCATCGCAGCACAGGGACTCCTTACACAGATACGCAGTATTTT.